A selection of T cell receptor beta chains follows, all from one sample in a study of Graves' ophthalmopathy and Graves' hyperthyroidism. TCRdb fed the multiplex PCR reads into MiXCR, producing one record per CDR3 protein. The sample gives more than 550,000 distinct CDR3 sequences, 35% to 45% of which show up once; over 2.5% is in the top ten. Input material: peripheral blood. The receptors derive from an adult man with Graves' ophthalmopathy. The conserved cysteine and the conserved F or W are not part of the CDR3 here.

cdr3_aa j_call v_call
SVDQVGGEAVETQY TRBJ2-5 TRBV29-1
ASSESGMNTGELF TRBJ2-2 TRBV11-3
ASSQARLSRRAENTGELF TRBJ2-2 TRBV7-4
ASGFPGVGNTIY TRBJ1-3 TRBV12-5
AISFGPTGSGANVLT TRBJ2-6 TRBV10-3
ASKGGSGYT TRBJ1-2 TRBV9
ASSITGTVSNQPQH TRBJ1-5 TRBV19
ASSEYRVSNQPQH TRBJ1-5 TRBV2
AASSLATGAKGETQY TRBJ2-5 TRBV15
ASSPFIGRQETQY TRBJ2-5 TRBV6-5
SASPTGTGAFGELF TRBJ2-2 TRBV20-1
SVVQGEAAEAF TRBJ1-1 TRBV29-1
SAEVGGGDTQY TRBJ2-5 TRBV29-1
ASSGLAGRYQETQY TRBJ2-5 TRBV7-2
ASSSRRAAEAF TRBJ1-1 TRBV4-2
AISEDSRETQY TRBJ2-5 TRBV10-3
ATSRVETGDVLGNQPQH TRBJ1-5 TRBV15
ASTLGGPGTEAF TRBJ1-1 TRBV12-3/TRBV12-4
GSGPGLYLNTEAF TRBJ1-1 TRBV6-2/TRBV6-3
ASSYSYRAVSTDTQY TRBJ2-3 TRBV6-6
ATTIKSGANVLT TRBJ2-6 TRBV25-1
ASSARGGTKSSGANVLT TRBJ2-6 TRBV2
ASTNTGTGYSELF TRBJ1-4 TRBV10-2
ASSLGQYEGETQY TRBJ2-5 TRBV12-3/TRBV12-4
SARQGAQPQH TRBJ1-5 TRBV29-1
ASWGTGDF TRBJ1-1 TRBV2
ASSLQVNSPLH TRBJ1-6 TRBV10-3
ASSRGRGQGNGYT TRBJ1-2 TRBV7-9
ASSQEGAFNSPLH TRBJ1-6 TRBV4-1
SVTGQGAYEQY TRBJ2-7 TRBV29-1
ASSLFGTSGNTIY TRBJ1-3 TRBV5-4
ASSAASGGRGRETQY TRBJ2-5 TRBV2
ASSLDLGDWSYGYT TRBJ1-2 TRBV7-9
ATSRRDSYGYT TRBJ1-2 TRBV15
ASSTGTVGRELF TRBJ2-2 TRBV5-1
ASSAHQGLWEKLF TRBJ1-4 TRBV7-2
ASSLEHGTDTQY TRBJ2-3 TRBV7-2
ASYGQQSRYEQY TRBJ2-7 TRBV14
SARGEEGANQPQH TRBJ1-5 TRBV20-1
ASSQESGNYGYT TRBJ1-2 TRBV2
ASATGQGSHEQY TRBJ2-7 TRBV19
ASGWVEQY TRBJ2-7 TRBV12-3/TRBV12-4
ASSLAYRANVLT TRBJ2-6 TRBV5-8
ASSLRGQGITEAF TRBJ1-1 TRBV7-6
SVLVREDETQY TRBJ2-5 TRBV29-1
ASSWTGYEKLF TRBJ1-4 TRBV13
ASSPDRWDTEAF TRBJ1-1 TRBV5-1
ASSDRAAYEH TRBJ1-5 TRBV2
ASSLGTGPGRAGYT TRBJ1-2 TRBV5-1
ASSWRGAASYEQY TRBJ2-7 TRBV5-8